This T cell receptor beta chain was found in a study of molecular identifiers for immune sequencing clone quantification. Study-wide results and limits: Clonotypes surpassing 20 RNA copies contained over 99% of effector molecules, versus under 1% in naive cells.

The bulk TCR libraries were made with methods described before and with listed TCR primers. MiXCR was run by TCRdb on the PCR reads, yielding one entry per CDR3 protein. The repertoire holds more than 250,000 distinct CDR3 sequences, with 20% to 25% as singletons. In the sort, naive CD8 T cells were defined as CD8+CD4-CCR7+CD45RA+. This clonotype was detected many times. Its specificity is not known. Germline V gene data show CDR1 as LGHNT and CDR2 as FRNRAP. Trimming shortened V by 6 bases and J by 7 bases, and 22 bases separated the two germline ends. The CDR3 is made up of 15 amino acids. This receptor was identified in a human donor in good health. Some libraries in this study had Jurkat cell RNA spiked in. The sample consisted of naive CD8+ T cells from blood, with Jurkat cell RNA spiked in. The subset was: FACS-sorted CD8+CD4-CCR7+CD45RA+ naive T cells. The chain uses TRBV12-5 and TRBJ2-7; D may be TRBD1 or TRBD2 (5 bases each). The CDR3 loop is CASGKRTYGVLEQYF. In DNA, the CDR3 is TGTGCTAGTGGCAAACGGACATACGGGGTTCTGGAGCAGTACTTC.